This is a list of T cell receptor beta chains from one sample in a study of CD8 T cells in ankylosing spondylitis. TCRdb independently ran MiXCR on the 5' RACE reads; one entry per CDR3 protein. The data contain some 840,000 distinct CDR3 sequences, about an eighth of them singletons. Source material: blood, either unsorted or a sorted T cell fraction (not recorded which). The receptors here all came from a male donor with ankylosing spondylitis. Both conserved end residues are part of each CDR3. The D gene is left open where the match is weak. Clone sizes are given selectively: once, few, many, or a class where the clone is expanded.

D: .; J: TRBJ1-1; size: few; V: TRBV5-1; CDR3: CASSLVGVGAFF; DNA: TGCGCCAGCAGCTTGGTAGGGGTAGGAGCTTTCTTT
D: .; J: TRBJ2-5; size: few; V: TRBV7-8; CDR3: CASSSFPGLNQETQYF; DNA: TGTGCCAGCAGCTCTTTCCCTGGACTGAACCAAGAGACCCAGTACTTC
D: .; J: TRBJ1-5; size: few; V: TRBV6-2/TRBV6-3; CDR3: CASKRGASNQPQHF; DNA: TGTGCCTCTAAGAGGGGGGCGAGCAATCAGCCCCAGCATTTT
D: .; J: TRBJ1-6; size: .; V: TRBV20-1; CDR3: CSADTYRDNNSPLHF; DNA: TGCAGTGCCGACACCTACAGGGACAATAATTCACCCCTCCACTTT
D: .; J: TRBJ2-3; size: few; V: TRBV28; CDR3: CASSSPGGTDTQYF; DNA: TGTGCCAGCAGTTCCCCGGGGGGCACAGATACGCAGTATTTT
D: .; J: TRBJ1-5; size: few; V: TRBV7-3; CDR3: CASSLGLRQPQHF; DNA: TGTGCCAGCAGCTTGGGATTGCGGCAGCCCCAGCATTTT
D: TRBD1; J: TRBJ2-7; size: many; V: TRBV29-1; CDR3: CSVSRTGLGEQYF; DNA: TGCAGCGTCTCCCGGACAGGGCTCGGCGAGCAGTACTTC
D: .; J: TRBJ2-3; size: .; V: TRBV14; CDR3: CASSQPAGGLRDTQYF; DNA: TGTGCCAGCAGCCAACCTGCAGGGGGGCTTCGGGATACGCAGTATTTT
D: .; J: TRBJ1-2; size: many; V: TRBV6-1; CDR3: CASSLTDSYGYTF; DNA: TGTGCCAGCAGCCTGACAGATTCGTATGGCTACACCTTC
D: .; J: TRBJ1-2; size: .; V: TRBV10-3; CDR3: CATVGDSYGYTF; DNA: TGTGCCACCGTCGGAGACAGCTATGGCTACACCTTC
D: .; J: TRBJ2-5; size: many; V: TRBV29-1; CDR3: CSVLQGQETQYF; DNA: TGCAGCGTTCTACAGGGACAAGAGACCCAGTACTTC
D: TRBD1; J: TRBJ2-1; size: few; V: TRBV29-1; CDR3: CSVEDLHRTGDNEQFF; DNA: TGCAGCGTTGAAGATCTTCATAGGACAGGGGACAATGAGCAGTTCTTC
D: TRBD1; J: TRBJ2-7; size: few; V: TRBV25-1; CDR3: CASSGQGGNEQYF; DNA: TGTGCCAGCTCAGGACAGGGAGGTAACGAGCAGTACTTC
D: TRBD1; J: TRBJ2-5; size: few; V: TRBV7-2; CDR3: CASSPRTGRSSKETQYF; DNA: TGTGCCAGCAGCCCTCGGACAGGCAGGAGCTCGAAGGAGACCCAGTACTTC
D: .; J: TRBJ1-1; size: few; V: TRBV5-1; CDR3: CASSLVSQNTEAFF; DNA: TGCGCCAGCAGCTTGGTTAGTCAGAACACTGAAGCTTTCTTT
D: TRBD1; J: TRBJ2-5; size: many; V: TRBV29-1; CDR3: CSVSFGTGHQETQYF; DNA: TGCAGCGTTTCATTCGGGACAGGGCACCAAGAGACCCAGTACTTC
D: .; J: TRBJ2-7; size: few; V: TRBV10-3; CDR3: CAISVIAETGQYF; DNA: TGTGCCATCAGTGTGATAGCAGAAACAGGGCAGTACTTC
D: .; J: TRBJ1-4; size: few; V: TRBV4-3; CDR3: CASSQDYSGVEKLFF; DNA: TGCGCCAGCAGCCAAGACTACAGCGGGGTTGAAAAACTGTTTTTT
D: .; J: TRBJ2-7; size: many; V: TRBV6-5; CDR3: CASSYERYYEQYF; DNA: TGTGCCAGCAGTTACGAACGGTACTACGAGCAGTACTTC
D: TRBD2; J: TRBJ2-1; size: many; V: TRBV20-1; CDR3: CSARYQRELVQFF; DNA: TGCAGTGCTAGATATCAGCGGGAGCTTGTGCAGTTCTTC
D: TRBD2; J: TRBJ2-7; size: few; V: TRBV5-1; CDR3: CASSSGTSGSSTPYEQYF; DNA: TGCGCCAGCAGCTCCGGGACTAGCGGGAGTAGCACCCCCTACGAGCAGTACTTC
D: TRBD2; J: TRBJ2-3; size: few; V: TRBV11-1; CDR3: CASRSKLAGASGSTDTQYF; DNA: TGTGCCAGCAGATCGAAACTAGCGGGAGCGAGCGGGAGCACAGATACGCAGTATTTT
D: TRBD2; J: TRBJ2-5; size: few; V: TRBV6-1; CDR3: CASKGLAGFPGTQYF; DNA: TGTGCCAGCAAAGGACTAGCCGGATTTCCAGGGACCCAGTACTTC
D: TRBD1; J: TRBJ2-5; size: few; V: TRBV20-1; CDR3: CSARRRGQRETQYF; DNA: TGCAGTGCGAGACGCAGGGGGCAGAGGGAGACCCAGTACTTC
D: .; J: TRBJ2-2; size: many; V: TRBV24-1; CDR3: CATSDAQGPGELFF; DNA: TGTGCCACCAGTGATGCACAGGGTCCCGGGGAGCTGTTTTTT
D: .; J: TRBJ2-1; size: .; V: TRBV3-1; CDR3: CASSQGSKNEQFF; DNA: TGTGCCAGCAGCCAAGGCTCCAAGAATGAGCAGTTCTTC
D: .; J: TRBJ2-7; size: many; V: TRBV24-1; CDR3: CATSDPGTGSSYEQYF; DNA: TGTGCCACCAGTGACCCCGGGACGGGAAGCTCCTACGAGCAGTACTTC
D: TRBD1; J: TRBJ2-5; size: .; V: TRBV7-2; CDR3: CASSHRGQGETQYF; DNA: TGTGCCAGCAGCCACAGGGGACAGGGAGAGACCCAGTACTTC
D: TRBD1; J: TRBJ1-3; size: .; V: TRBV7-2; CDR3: CASSLSGTGVNTIYF; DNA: TGTGCCAGCAGCTTATCCGGGACAGGGGTGAACACCATATATTTT
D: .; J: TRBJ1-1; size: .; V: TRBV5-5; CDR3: CASSLPGAGEAFF; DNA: TGTGCCAGCAGCTTGCCGGGGGCCGGTGAAGCTTTCTTT
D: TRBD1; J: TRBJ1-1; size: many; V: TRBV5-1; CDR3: CATSLDPGGMNTEAFF; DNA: TGCGCCACGAGCTTGGATCCAGGGGGCATGAACACTGAAGCTTTCTTT